The T cell receptor (beta chain) under discussion was sequenced for a study of control samples from healthy donors and cancer patients. This table comes from immunoSEQ multiplex PCR, and its TCRdb copy is limited to in-frame clones, with some not included. In the table there are about 170,000 clones, just under 95% of which are singletons. This CDR3 spans 15 amino acids. Germline CDR1 is KGHSH and CDR2 is LQKENI. V lost 3 bases, J lost 1 base, and 1 base stayed unmatched. The TCR was taken from a woman aged 55-69 years in good health. The gene calls are TRBV18 and TRBJ1-1, with 11 bases identical to TRBD1. Sequenced input: blood. The CDR3 region is CASSPGTGGNTEAFF. The CDR3 nucleotides read TGTGCCAGCTCACCTGGGACAGGGGGGAACACTGAAGCTTTCTTT.